This note documents a single TCR beta chain sequence. This sample was taken from a study of blood T cell repertoires in COVID-19. Overall study: Acute-phase and convalescent COVID-19 samples originated in the United States, Italy and Spain. In each case, the material was cDNA or gDNA derived from T cells, B-cell-depleted T cells, or PBMCs.

With 0 bases clipped from V and 6 bases from J, the junction kept 7 bases outside the gene matches. Germline V gene data show CDR1 as ENHRY and CDR2 as SYGVKD. The CDR3 runs 17 residues. Per the original methods: Reference gene primer amplification gave nucleated cell count estimates. The data were produced by immunoSEQ multiplex PCR, yet TCRdb's version contains in-frame clones alone and is incomplete. From that table come the V and J calls and clone size; the DNA was used to work out D and trimming. This sample yields tens of thousands of clones, of which 85% to 90% are seen a single time; about 15% belongs to the top ten.

The specimen sequenced was peripheral blood. The rearrangement links TRBV10-3 to TRBJ2-3, with 12 nucleotides matching TRBD2. This TCR was sampled from an elderly man in a cohort sampled during active COVID-19. This chain's CDR3 is CAISESTLAGGQDTQYF. Written as DNA, the CDR3 is TGTGCCATCAGTGAGTCCACACTAGCGGGGGGACAGGATACGCAGTATTTT.